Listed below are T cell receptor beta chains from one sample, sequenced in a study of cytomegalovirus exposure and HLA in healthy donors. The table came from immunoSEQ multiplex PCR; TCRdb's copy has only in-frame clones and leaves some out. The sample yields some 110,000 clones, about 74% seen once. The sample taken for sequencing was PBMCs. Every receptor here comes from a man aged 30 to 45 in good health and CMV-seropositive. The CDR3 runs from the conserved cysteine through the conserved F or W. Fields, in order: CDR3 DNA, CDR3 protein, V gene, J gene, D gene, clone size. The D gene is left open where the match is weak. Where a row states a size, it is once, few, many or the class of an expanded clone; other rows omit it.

CDR3 DNA: TGTGCCACCAGCAGAGGACCCCGACTAGAGACCCAGTACTTC; CDR3 protein: CATSRGPRLETQYF; V gene: TRBV15; J gene: TRBJ2-5; D gene: .; clone size: few
CDR3 DNA: TGCGCCAGCAGCACATTCACCGGGACTAGCACAGATACGCAGTATTTT; CDR3 protein: CASSTFTGTSTDTQYF; V gene: TRBV5-1; J gene: TRBJ2-3; D gene: .; clone size: .
CDR3 DNA: TGTGCCATCAGTAGGGACAGGGCCGATAATTCACCCCTCCACTTT; CDR3 protein: CAISRDRADNSPLHF; V gene: TRBV10-3; J gene: TRBJ1-6; D gene: TRBD1; clone size: .
CDR3 DNA: TGTGCCAGCACCGCGCCGGCAGGAAGGGGTGCTGGGCAGGCTTTCTTT; CDR3 protein: CASTAPAGRGAGQAFF; V gene: TRBV5-4; J gene: TRBJ1-1; D gene: .; clone size: .
CDR3 DNA: TGCGCCAGCAGCCCATCCGGGGTAACCTACAATGAGCAGTTCTTC; CDR3 protein: CASSPSGVTYNEQFF; V gene: TRBV5-1; J gene: TRBJ2-1; D gene: .; clone size: .
CDR3 DNA: TGTGCCAGCAGCTTAACGACGGCGGGGACCCAGTACTTC; CDR3 protein: CASSLTTAGTQYF; V gene: TRBV7-2; J gene: TRBJ2-5; D gene: .; clone size: .
CDR3 DNA: TGTGCCAGCTCAGACAGGGTCCATGATTACACTGAAGCTTTCTTT; CDR3 protein: CASSDRVHDYTEAFF; V gene: TRBV27; J gene: TRBJ1-1; D gene: TRBD1; clone size: .
CDR3 DNA: TGTGCCAGCAGCAGCCTAGCGGGTGGCACAGATACGCAGTATTTT; CDR3 protein: CASSSLAGGTDTQYF; V gene: TRBV5-4; J gene: TRBJ2-3; D gene: TRBD2; clone size: once
CDR3 DNA: TGTGCCAGCCTACGAACCGGGACACCGGCCTACGAGCAGTACTTC; CDR3 protein: CASLRTGTPAYEQYF; V gene: TRBV28; J gene: TRBJ2-7; D gene: .; clone size: .
CDR3 DNA: TGTGCCAGCAGCCCCAAGGAGCGGGGCTTCTACGAGCAGTACTTC; CDR3 protein: CASSPKERGFYEQYF; V gene: TRBV27; J gene: TRBJ2-7; D gene: TRBD2; clone size: few
CDR3 DNA: TGTGCCAGCCTACAGGGGGTCTACGAGCAGTACTTC; CDR3 protein: CASLQGVYEQYF; V gene: TRBV2; J gene: TRBJ2-7; D gene: TRBD1; clone size: once
CDR3 DNA: TGCGCCAGTTCACAGTATAGCAATCAGCCCCAGCATTTT; CDR3 protein: CASSQYSNQPQHF; V gene: TRBV10-2; J gene: TRBJ1-5; D gene: .; clone size: .
CDR3 DNA: TGCGCCAGCAGTGAGTCAATCGGGGTAGGGGGTCTTGGTACTGAAGCTTTCTTT; CDR3 protein: CASSESIGVGGLGTEAFF; V gene: TRBV10-2; J gene: TRBJ1-1; D gene: .; clone size: few
CDR3 DNA: TGTTCCAGCAGCTTAACCAGCGCTAGCGGGGGGGCAAACGAGCAGTACTTC; CDR3 protein: CSSSLTSASGGANEQYF; V gene: TRBV7-9; J gene: TRBJ2-7; D gene: TRBD2; clone size: .
CDR3 DNA: TGTGCCAGCAGTTTATTTAGCGGGGGGGCCTTTAACTCTTACAATGAGCAGTTCTTC; CDR3 protein: CASSLFSGGAFNSYNEQFF; V gene: TRBV27; J gene: TRBJ2-1; D gene: TRBD2; clone size: .
CDR3 DNA: TGCGCCAGCAGCTTGGCCGGGGTGGGATTACAAGAGACCCAGTACTTC; CDR3 protein: CASSLAGVGLQETQYF; V gene: TRBV5-1; J gene: TRBJ2-5; D gene: .; clone size: few
CDR3 DNA: TGTGCCAGCAGTCCACCGGCCGGGACTAGGTCCCCCTACGAGCAGTACTTC; CDR3 protein: CASSPPAGTRSPYEQYF; V gene: TRBV28; J gene: TRBJ2-7; D gene: TRBD2; clone size: .
CDR3 DNA: TGCGCCAGCAGCTTGGAGGGAACAGGGGAGACCCAGTACTTC; CDR3 protein: CASSLEGTGETQYF; V gene: TRBV5-1; J gene: TRBJ2-5; D gene: .; clone size: .
CDR3 DNA: TGTGCCACAGGGGGCGGGGCCCCAGGGGAGACCCAGTACTTC; CDR3 protein: CATGGGAPGETQYF; V gene: TRBV6-5; J gene: TRBJ2-5; D gene: TRBD1; clone size: once
CDR3 DNA: TGTGCCAGCAGTTTATTCAGGGTCGGTGGCTACACCTTC; CDR3 protein: CASSLFRVGGYTF; V gene: TRBV28; J gene: TRBJ1-2; D gene: .; clone size: few
CDR3 DNA: TGTGCCAGCAGTTACTCAGGAGGAACTGAAGCTTTCTTT; CDR3 protein: CASSYSGGTEAFF; V gene: TRBV6-5; J gene: TRBJ1-1; D gene: .; clone size: .
CDR3 DNA: TGTGCCAGCAGTTACGGACAGGTCAGCTCTGGAAACACCATATATTTT; CDR3 protein: CASSYGQVSSGNTIYF; V gene: TRBV6-5; J gene: TRBJ1-3; D gene: TRBD1; clone size: once
CDR3 DNA: TGTGCCAGCAGCTTGGATGCGGGGGGGCTGGAAGAGCAGTATTTT; CDR3 protein: CASSLDAGGLEEQYF; V gene: TRBV7-2; J gene: TRBJ2-3; D gene: TRBD2; clone size: .
CDR3 DNA: TGTGCCAGCAGTTACTCGCAGGGCTACGAGCAGTACTTC; CDR3 protein: CASSYSQGYEQYF; V gene: TRBV6-5; J gene: TRBJ2-7; D gene: .; clone size: .
CDR3 DNA: TGTGCCAGCAGCTTACGGGCGGACATGAACACTGAAGCTTTCTTT; CDR3 protein: CASSLRADMNTEAFF; V gene: TRBV7-2; J gene: TRBJ1-1; D gene: .; clone size: .
CDR3 DNA: TGTGCCAGTAGTATATCCAGACTGTACCAAGAGGCCCAGTACTTC; CDR3 protein: CASSISRLYQEAQYF; V gene: TRBV19; J gene: TRBJ2-5; D gene: .; clone size: .
CDR3 DNA: TGTGCCAGCAGCCAAGAGTGGGGCTCCTTAGGCTACACCTTC; CDR3 protein: CASSQEWGSLGYTF; V gene: TRBV4-2; J gene: TRBJ1-2; D gene: .; clone size: .
CDR3 DNA: TGTGCCAGCAGTTGGCAGGGCGAGCAGTACTTC; CDR3 protein: CASSWQGEQYF; V gene: TRBV25-1; J gene: TRBJ2-7; D gene: .; clone size: .
CDR3 DNA: TGTGCCAGCAGCTTAGACGGACTCACTAGATCGAATTCACCCCTCCACTTT; CDR3 protein: CASSLDGLTRSNSPLHF; V gene: TRBV7-6; J gene: TRBJ1-6; D gene: .; clone size: .
CDR3 DNA: TGTGCCAGCAGCTTGTTTGGCGGGAGGGACACTGAAGCTTTCTTT; CDR3 protein: CASSLFGGRDTEAFF; V gene: TRBV5-5; J gene: TRBJ1-1; D gene: .; clone size: few